This T cell receptor beta chain was sequenced in a study of blood T cell repertoires in COVID-19 (dated by TCRdb to the early 2020s). Context from the whole study: Samples covering the acute and convalescent phases of COVID-19 were provided by collaborators in the United States, Italy and Spain. The prospective study material was composed of cDNA or gDNA derived from T cells, B-cell-depleted T cells, or PBMCs. The dataset comprised deeply sampled blood TCRbeta repertoires from subjects exposed to, actively infected with, or recovered from COVID-19. The repertoires were released in a freely available public database intended as a resource for research on the immune response to SARS-CoV-2. The samples were drawn from two sources: the first 160 participants of the ongoing ImmuneRACE study, and fewer than 1,500 subjects contributed by 6 global collaborators. Sample metadata almost always included a de-identified subject ID, COVID-19 status, age in years and sex. Where available, HLA class I and class II types were taken from metadata supplied by the sample provider and were not determined by assay-based typing.

The cysteine opens and the phenylalanine closes a CDR3 of 16 amino acids. Left in the record is the CDR3 DNA by itself, 48 bases read in frame from the first base. Sequences SGHRS (CDR1) and YFSETQ (CDR2) are obtained from the germline V gene. Clipping removes 4 bases from V and 0 bases from J, with 6 as the unmatched junction base count. The collaborating institutions used their own protocols to collect whole blood in K2EDTA tubes. For TCRbeta analysis, collaborators shipped samples in one of three forms: frozen whole blood, isolated PBMCs, or DNA extracted from either of those sample types. Points on this clone: Its cognate antigen has yet to be identified. The input lacks base qualities; no much larger clone sits a single base away.

The immunoSEQ Assay, a bias-controlled multiplex PCR, was used to amplify TCRbeta CDR3 regions from genomic DNA. In the source study's methods: The number of nucleated cells in each sample was estimated by amplification of reference gene primers within the assay. To quantify the absolute abundance of each unique TCRbeta CDR3 rearrangement, sequence reads were collapsed and filtered. For each sample, productive Simpson clonality was calculated as the square root of Simpson's diversity index across productive rearrangements. The immuneACCESS repertoire file appears here via TCRdb, limited to in-frame rearrangements. These files lack a portion of the clones; in checked studies, under half of the deficit traces to unresolved V genes, and the cause of the others is not known. For V, J and clone size, that table is used; D and trimming come from the DNA. The table for this sample lists about 250,000 clones; 85% to 90% of them were counted only once. Over 1.1% of the sample goes to the ten largest clones.

Here is what the overall study found, with its caveats: The quantity of clinical and demographic metadata differed by source and by participant and was supplied without curation.

This TCR was recovered from a man at least 80 years old with acute or convalescent COVID-19. The receptor chain draws on TRBV5-1 and TRBJ2-3; the central 9 bases match TRBD2. The sequenced material came from peripheral blood. CDR3 loop: CASSMTSGGSTDTQYF. The base sequence is TGCGCCAGCAGCATGACGAGCGGGGGGAGCACAGATACGCAGTATTTT.